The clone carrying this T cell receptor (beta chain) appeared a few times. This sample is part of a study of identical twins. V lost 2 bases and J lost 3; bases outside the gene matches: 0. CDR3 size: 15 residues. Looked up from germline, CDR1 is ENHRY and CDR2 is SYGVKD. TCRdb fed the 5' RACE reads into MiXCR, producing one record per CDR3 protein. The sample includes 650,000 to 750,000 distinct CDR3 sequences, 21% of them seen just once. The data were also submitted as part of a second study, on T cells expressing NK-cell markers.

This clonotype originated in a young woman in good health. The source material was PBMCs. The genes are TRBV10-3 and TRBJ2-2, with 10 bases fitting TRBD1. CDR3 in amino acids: CAISEGTGDTGELFF. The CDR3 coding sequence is TGTGCCATCAGTGAGGGGACAGGGGACACCGGGGAGCTGTTTTTT.